These T cell receptor beta chains were read from a single sample in a study of immune heterogeneity within non-small cell lung tumors. TCRdb passed the multiplex PCR reads through MiXCR, listing each CDR3 protein once. The sample carries roughly 6,500 distinct CDR3 sequences, 22% recorded once. The specimen sequenced was lung tumor tissue. Receptors were obtained from a female donor with non-small cell lung cancer. The CDR3 runs from the conserved cysteine through the conserved F or W. The D gene is left open where the match is weak. Clone sizes are given selectively: once, few, many, or a class where the clone is expanded.

>TRBV18|medium-sized|.|17|TRBJ2-7
CASSGFGRDAAVHEQYF
TGTGCCAGCTCGGGCTTCGGCAGGGACGCTGCGGTCCACGAGCAGTACTTC
>TRBV20-1|few|.|16|TRBJ2-3
CSAILPSSVSTDTQYF
TGCAGTGCCATCCTACCATCTTCAGTTAGCACAGATACGCAGTATTTT
>TRBV11-2|.|.|13|TRBJ2-5
CASSLEEWETQYF
TGTGCCAGCAGCTTAGAGGAGTGGGAGACCCAGTACTTC
>TRBV2|.|.|11|TRBJ2-7
CASSRIGEQYF
TGTGCCAGCAGTAGAATCGGCGAGCAGTACTTC
>TRBV7-9|few|.|17|TRBJ1-1
CASSLTPGGGASTEAFF
TGTGCCAGCAGCTTAACCCCGGGTGGGGGCGCGAGCACTGAAGCTTTCTTT
>TRBV5-5|.|TRBD1|18|TRBJ2-6
CASSWADRSHSGANVLTF
TGTGCCAGCAGCTGGGCGGACAGGTCCCACTCTGGGGCCAACGTCCTGACTTTC
>TRBV28|.|.|13|TRBJ1-4
CASSFGFNEKLFF
TGTGCCAGCAGTTTTGGCTTTAATGAAAAACTGTTTTTT
>TRBV19|.|TRBD1|15|TRBJ2-5
CASSSSSTGPETQYF
TGTGCCAGTAGTAGCTCTTCGACAGGGCCAGAGACCCAGTACTTC
>TRBV29-1|.|.|13|TRBJ2-1
CSARRTANDEQFF
TGCAGCGCACGAAGGACGGCTAACGATGAGCAGTTCTTC
>TRBV27|medium-sized|TRBD2|15|TRBJ2-7
CASSSGLAVTYEQYF
TGTGCCAGCAGCTCCGGACTAGCGGTGACCTACGAGCAGTACTTC
>TRBV20-1|medium-sized|TRBD2|16|TRBJ2-7
CSAHGTSGSIVYEQYF
TGCAGTGCGCATGGGACTAGCGGGAGTATAGTCTACGAGCAGTACTTC
>TRBV4-1|few|TRBD2|17|TRBJ2-1
CASSQGRLADSYNEQFF
TGCGCCAGCAGCCAAGGTAGGCTAGCGGACTCCTACAATGAGCAGTTCTTC
>TRBV5-1|medium-sized|.|15|TRBJ1-3
CASSFGDRTGNTIYF
TGCGCCAGCAGTTTCGGGGACCGTACTGGAAACACCATATATTTT
>TRBV4-1|.|.|14|TRBJ1-1
CASSLSGDGTEAFF
TGCGCCAGCAGCCTCTCGGGGGACGGCACTGAAGCTTTCTTT
>TRBV19|few|.|13|TRBJ2-3
CASSIQNTDTQYF
TGTGCCAGTAGTATACAGAACACAGATACGCAGTATTTT
>TRBV7-6|few|TRBD1|16|TRBJ2-7
CASSLGGQSNSYEQYF
TGTGCCAGCAGCTTAGGGGGACAGTCCAACTCCTACGAGCAGTACTTC
>TRBV2|once|TRBD2|15|TRBJ2-5
CASSGTSGAKETQYF
TGTGCCAGCAGCGGGACTAGCGGGGCCAAAGAGACCCAGTACTTC
>TRBV18|medium-sized|TRBD1|15|TRBJ1-1
CASSQTGTLFTEAFF
TGTGCCAGCTCACAGACAGGGACTTTATTCACTGAAGCTTTCTTT
>TRBV11-1|.|TRBD1|14|TRBJ2-5
CASSPGTDKETQYF
TGTGCCAGCAGCCCCGGGACAGATAAAGAGACCCAGTACTTC
>TRBV20-1|medium-sized|TRBD1|13|TRBJ1-6
CSAKGQYNSPLHF
TGCAGTGCTAAGGGACAGTATAATTCACCCCTCCACTTT
>TRBV30|medium-sized|TRBD1|16|TRBJ2-2
CAWSVRGGWDTGELFF
TGTGCCTGGAGTGTGAGAGGGGGCTGGGACACCGGGGAGCTGTTTTTT
>TRBV24-1|.|.|11|TRBJ2-2
CATSANGELFF
TGTGCCACCAGTGCGAACGGGGAGCTGTTTTTT
>TRBV7-3|medium-sized|.|13|TRBJ2-3
CASSLMETDTQYF
TGTGCCAGCAGCTTGATGGAGACAGATACGCAGTATTTT
>TRBV6-1|medium-sized|.|14|TRBJ1-2
CASSQQGGSYGYTF
TGTGCCAGCAGTCAACAGGGTGGAAGCTATGGCTACACCTTC
>TRBV5-6|.|TRBD2|16|TRBJ2-3
CASSWGGGSGTDTQYF
TGTGCCAGCAGCTGGGGGGGGGGTAGCGGCACAGATACGCAGTATTTT
>TRBV27|medium-sized|TRBD2|15|TRBJ2-1
CASSWEGLVRNEQFF
TGTGCCAGCAGCTGGGAGGGACTAGTACGCAATGAGCAGTTCTTC
>TRBV7-9|.|TRBD2|16|TRBJ2-1
CASSPLAGGRLREQFF
TGTGCCAGCAGCCCGCTAGCGGGAGGCCGCCTTCGGGAGCAGTTCTTC